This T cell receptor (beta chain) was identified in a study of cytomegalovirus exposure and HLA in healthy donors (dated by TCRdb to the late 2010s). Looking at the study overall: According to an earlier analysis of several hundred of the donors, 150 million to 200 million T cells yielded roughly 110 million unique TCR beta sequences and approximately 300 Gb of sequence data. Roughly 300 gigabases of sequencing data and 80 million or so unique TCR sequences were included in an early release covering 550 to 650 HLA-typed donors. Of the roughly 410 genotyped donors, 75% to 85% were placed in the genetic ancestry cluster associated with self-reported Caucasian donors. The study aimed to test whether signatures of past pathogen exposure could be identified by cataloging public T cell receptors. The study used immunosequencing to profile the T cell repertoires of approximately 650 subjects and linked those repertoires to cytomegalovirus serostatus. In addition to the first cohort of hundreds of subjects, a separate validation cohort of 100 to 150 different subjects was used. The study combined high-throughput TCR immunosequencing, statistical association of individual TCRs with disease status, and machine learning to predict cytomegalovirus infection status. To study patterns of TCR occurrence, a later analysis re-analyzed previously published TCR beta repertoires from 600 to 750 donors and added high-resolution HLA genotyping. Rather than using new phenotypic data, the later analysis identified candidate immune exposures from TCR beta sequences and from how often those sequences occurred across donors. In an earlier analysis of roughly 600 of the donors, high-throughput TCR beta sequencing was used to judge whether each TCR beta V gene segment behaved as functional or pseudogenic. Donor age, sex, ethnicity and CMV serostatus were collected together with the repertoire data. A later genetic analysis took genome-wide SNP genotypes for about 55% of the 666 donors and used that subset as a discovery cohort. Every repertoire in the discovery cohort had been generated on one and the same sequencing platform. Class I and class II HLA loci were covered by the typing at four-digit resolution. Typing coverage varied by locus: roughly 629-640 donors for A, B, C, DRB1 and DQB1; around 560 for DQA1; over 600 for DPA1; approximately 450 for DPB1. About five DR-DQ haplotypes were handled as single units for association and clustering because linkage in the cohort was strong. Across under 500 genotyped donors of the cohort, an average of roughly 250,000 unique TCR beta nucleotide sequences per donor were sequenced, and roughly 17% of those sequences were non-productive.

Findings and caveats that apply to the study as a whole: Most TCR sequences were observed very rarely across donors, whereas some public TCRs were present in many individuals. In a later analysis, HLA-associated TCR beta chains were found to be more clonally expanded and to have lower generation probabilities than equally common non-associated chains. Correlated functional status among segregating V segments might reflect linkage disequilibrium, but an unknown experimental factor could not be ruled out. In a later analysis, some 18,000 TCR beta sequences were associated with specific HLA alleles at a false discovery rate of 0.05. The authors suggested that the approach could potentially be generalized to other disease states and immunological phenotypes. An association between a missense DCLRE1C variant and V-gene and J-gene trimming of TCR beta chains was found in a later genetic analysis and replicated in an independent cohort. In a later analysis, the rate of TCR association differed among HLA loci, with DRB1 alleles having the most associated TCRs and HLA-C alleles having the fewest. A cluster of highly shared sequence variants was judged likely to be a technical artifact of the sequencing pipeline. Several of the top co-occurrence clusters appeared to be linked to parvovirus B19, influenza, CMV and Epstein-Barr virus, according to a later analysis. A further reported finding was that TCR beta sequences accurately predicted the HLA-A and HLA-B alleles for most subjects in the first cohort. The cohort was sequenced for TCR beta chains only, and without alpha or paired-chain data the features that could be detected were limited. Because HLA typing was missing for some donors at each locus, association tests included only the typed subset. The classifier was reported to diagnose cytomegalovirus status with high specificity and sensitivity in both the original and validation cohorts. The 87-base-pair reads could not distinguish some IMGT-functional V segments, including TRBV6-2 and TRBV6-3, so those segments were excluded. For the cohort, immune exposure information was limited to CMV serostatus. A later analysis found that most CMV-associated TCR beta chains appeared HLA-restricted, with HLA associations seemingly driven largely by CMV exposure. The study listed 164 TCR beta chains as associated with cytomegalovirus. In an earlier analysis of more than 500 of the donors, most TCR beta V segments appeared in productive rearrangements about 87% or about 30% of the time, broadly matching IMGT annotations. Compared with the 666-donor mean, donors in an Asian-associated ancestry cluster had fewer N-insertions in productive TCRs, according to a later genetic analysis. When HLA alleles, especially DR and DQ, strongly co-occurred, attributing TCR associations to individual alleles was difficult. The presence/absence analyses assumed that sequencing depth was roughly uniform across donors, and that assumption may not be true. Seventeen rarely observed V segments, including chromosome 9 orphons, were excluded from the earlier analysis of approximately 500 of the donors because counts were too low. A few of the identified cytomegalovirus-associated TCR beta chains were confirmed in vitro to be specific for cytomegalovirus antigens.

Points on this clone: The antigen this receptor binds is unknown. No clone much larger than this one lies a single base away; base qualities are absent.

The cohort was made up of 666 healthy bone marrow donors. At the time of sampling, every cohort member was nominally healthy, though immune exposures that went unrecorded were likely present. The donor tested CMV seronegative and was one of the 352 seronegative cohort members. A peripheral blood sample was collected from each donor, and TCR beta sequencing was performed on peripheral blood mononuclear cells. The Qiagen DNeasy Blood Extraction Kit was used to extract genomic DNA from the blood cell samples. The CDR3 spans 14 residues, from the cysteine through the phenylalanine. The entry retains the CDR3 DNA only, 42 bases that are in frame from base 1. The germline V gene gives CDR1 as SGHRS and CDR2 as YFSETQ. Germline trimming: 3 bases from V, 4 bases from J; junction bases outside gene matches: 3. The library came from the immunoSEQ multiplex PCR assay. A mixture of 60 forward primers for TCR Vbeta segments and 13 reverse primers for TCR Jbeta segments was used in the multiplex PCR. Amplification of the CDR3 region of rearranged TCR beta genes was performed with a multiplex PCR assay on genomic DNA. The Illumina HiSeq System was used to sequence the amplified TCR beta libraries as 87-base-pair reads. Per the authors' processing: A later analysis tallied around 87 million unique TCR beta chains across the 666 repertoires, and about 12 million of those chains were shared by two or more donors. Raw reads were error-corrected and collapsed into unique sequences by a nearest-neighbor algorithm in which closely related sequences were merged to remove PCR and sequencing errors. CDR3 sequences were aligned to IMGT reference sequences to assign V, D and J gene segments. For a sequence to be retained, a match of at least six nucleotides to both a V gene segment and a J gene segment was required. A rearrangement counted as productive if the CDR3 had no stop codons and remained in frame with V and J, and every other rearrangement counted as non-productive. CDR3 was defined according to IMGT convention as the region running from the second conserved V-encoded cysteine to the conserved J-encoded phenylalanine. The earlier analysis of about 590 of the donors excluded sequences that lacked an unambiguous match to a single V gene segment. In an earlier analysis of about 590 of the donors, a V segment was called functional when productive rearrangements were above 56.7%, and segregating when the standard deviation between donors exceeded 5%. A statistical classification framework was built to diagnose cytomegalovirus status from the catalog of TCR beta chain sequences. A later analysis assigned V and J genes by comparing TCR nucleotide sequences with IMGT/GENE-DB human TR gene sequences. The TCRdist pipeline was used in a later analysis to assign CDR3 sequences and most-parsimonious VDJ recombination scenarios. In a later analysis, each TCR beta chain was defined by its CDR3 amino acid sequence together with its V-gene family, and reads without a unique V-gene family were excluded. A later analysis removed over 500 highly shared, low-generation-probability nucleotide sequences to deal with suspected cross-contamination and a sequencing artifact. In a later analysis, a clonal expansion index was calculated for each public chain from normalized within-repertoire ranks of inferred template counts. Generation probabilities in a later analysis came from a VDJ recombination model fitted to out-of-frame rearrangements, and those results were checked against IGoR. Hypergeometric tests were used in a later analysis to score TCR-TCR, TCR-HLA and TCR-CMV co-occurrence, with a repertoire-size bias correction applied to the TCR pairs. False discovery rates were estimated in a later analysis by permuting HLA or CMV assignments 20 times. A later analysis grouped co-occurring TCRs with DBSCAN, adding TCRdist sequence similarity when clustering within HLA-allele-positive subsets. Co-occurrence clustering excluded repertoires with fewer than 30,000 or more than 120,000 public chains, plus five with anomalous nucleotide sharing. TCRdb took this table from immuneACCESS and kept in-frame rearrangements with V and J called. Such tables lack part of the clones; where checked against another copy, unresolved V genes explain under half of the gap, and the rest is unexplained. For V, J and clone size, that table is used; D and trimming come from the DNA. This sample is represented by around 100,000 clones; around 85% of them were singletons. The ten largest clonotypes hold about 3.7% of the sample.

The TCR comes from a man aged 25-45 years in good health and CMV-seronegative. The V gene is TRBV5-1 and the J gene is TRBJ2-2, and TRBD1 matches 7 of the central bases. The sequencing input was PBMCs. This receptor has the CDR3 CASSWDSLTGELFF. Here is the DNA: TGCGCCAGCAGCTGGGACAGCCTCACCGGGGAGCTGTTTTTT.